This TCR beta chain is drawn from a study of neoadjuvant anti-PD-1 for oral cavity cancer. Whole-study context: Patients mostly received three to four biweekly nivolumab doses at 3 mg/kg before surgery. Around day 43, patients without progression received a fourth nivolumab dose before surgery.

The CDR3 consists of 12 residues. The V end lost 2 bases, the J end lost 5 bases, and 6 bases lay between the germline ends. CDR1 is WSHSY, CDR2 SAAADI, per germline. This clone was seen a single time. Method: immunoSEQ multiplex PCR; TCRdb's copy keeps in-frame clones and lacks some. Of fewer than 20,000 clones in the sample, approximately 70% were seen once. The chain joins TRBV10-2 to TRBJ2-5, with D hard to call. Here the sequenced sample was PBMCs, taken before nivolumab (anti-PD-1) treatment. The TCR comes from a person aged 35 to 85 with oral cavity squamous cell carcinoma. CDR3 sequence: CASSERRETQYF. Here the CDR3 DNA reads TGCGCCAGCAGTGAGCGTAGGGAGACCCAGTACTTC.